These 21 T cell receptor beta chains came from one sample sequenced in a study of cytomegalovirus exposure and HLA in healthy donors. Vbeta (60) and Jbeta (13) primers were used in the PCR. Sequencing used immunoSEQ multiplex PCR; TCRdb keeps in-frame clones, though not all of them. The sample holds 120,000 or so clones. Material: PBMCs. The source is a young man in good health and CMV-seronegative.

In DNA, the CDR3 is TGTGCCAGCTCAATAGCGGCGACAGATACGCAGTATTTT. It translates to CASSIAATDTQYF. The chain carries TRBV18 and TRBJ2-3, with TRBD2 as a possible D gene (6 bases). Trimming pared 5 bases from V and 3 bases from J, leaving 9 bases between. Germline V CDR1 and CDR2: KGHSH, LQKENI. The CDR3 extends over 13 amino acids.

The genes are TRBV6-4 and TRBJ1-2; 9 bases align to TRBD1. CDR3 length equals 14 residues. Germline CDR1 MRHNA, CDR2 SNTAGT. The J segment lost 8 bases and the V segment lost 3 bases, leaving 7 bases of the junction unmatched. CDR3 in amino acids: CASSEPGTGYGYTF. The CDR3 bases are TGTGCCAGCAGTGAGCCCGGGACAGGGTACGGCTACACCTTC.

This chain links TRBV12-5 with TRBJ2-1; D uncertain. This CDR3 spans 13 amino acids. Trimming took 6 bases from V and 3 from J, leaving 9 bases between them. Looked up from germline, CDR1 is LGHNT and CDR2 is FRNRAP. CDR3 residues: CASGLTFYNEQFF. For the CDR3, the DNA is TGTGCTAGTGGACTAACGTTCTACAATGAGCAGTTCTTC. Full variable domain (remainder filled in from reference TRBV12-5 and TRBJ2-1): DARVTQTPRHKVTEMGQEVTMRCQPILGHNTVFWYRQTMMQGLELLAYFRNRAPLDDSGMPKDRFSAEMPDATLATLKIQPSEPRDSAVYFCASGLTFYNEQFFGPGTRLTVL.

The chain has TRBV18 and TRBJ1-4, with 7 bases identical to TRBD1. Germline-derived CDR1 and CDR2 are KGHSH and LQKENI. The CDR3 is 15 residues long. The V segment lost 2 bases and the J segment 8 bases; nucleotides outside the gene matches: 8. The DNA for the CDR3 is TGTGCCAGCTCACCATCCGAGGGGGCAGGGGAAAAACTGTTTTTT. Residues: CASSPSEGAGEKLFF.

V is TRBV27 and J is TRBJ2-7; 8 bases map to TRBD2. The germline V gene has CDR1 MNHEY and CDR2 SMNVEV (reference sequence). The CDR3 length is 14 residues. Trimming took 3 bases from V and 7 from J; bases not matched to a gene: 8. The chain's CDR3 is CASSFSGGLEEQYF. The CDR3 DNA follows: TGTGCCAGCAGTTTTTCGGGGGGGTTAGAAGAGCAGTACTTC.

This chain uses TRBV30 with TRBJ1-1; 8 bases fit TRBD1. Looked up from germline, CDR1 is GTSNPN and CDR2 is SVGIG (reference sequence). CDR3 length: 13 residues. Unmatched junction bases numbered 5, after V lost 4 bases and J lost 4 bases. CDR3 nucleotides: TGTGCCTGGACCTCGACAGGGGTCACTGAAGCTTTCTTT. Translation gives CAWTSTGVTEAFF.

This chain uses TRBV5-1 with TRBJ2-7; 8 bases match TRBD2. V lost 1 base to trimming and J lost 5 bases; unmatched junction nucleotides: 11. The CDR3 sequence is 16 residues long. Germline V gene data show CDR1 as SGHRS and CDR2 as YFSETQ. Here the CDR3 DNA reads TGCGCCAGCAGCTTGCGCGGGAGGCTTAGTAGCGACGAGCAGTACTTC. Its translation is CASSLRGRLSSDEQYF. The full variable domain, completed using reference TRBV5-1 and TRBJ2-7, is KAGVTQTPRYLIKTRGQQVTLSCSPISGHRSVSWYQQTPGQGLQFLFEYFSETQRNKGNFPGRFSGRQFSNSRSEMNVSTLELGDSALYLCASSLRGRLSSDEQYFGPGTRLTVT.

The genes are TRBV27 and TRBJ1-1; no reliable D call. The CDR3 sequence is 14 residues long. Germline V lookup: CDR1 MNHEY, CDR2 SMNVEV (reference sequence). Trimming shortened V by 8 bases and J by 3 bases, and 16 bases separated the two germline ends. CDR3: CASFLAGRDTEAFF. The CDR3 DNA reads as TGTGCCAGCTTTCTGGCCGGTCGGGACACTGAAGCTTTCTTT.

CDR3: CASSPGQGELFF. Here the CDR3 DNA reads TGTGCCAGTAGTCCGGGACAGGGGGAGCTGTTTTTT. The V call is TRBV19, the J call TRBJ2-2; 7 nucleotides line up with TRBD1. The CDR3 is 12 residues long. The ends lost 5 bases at V and 8 bases at J; junction bases unmatched: 2. The germline V gene has CDR1 LNHDA and CDR2 SQIVND (reference sequence). The full variable domain, in which reference TRBV19 and TRBJ2-2 provide the parts outside the CDR3, is DGGITQSPKYLFRKEGQNVTLSCEQNLNHDAMYWYRQDPGQGLRLIYYSQIVNDFQKGDIAEGYSVSREKKESFPLTVTSAQKNPTAFYLCASSPGQGELFFGEGSRLTVL.

J is TRBJ1-4 and V is TRBV9, with 12 positions matching TRBD1. Germline CDR1 reads SGDLS; CDR2 reads YYNGEE. CDR3 length: 17 amino acids. V trimming: 3 bases; J trimming: 2 bases; junction bases outside the gene matches: 5. DNA of the CDR3: TGTGCCAGCAGCGACCGGGACAGGGGGCTTACTAATGAAAAACTGTTTTTT. This sequence encodes CASSDRDRGLTNEKLFF.

The rearrangement links TRBV4-1 to TRBJ2-5, with D maybe TRBD2 (5 bases). Looked up from germline, CDR1 is MGHRA and CDR2 is YSYEKL. The CDR3 is 15 amino acids. Trimming took 3 bases from V and 3 from J, leaving 14 bases between them. The CDR3 sequence: CASSQPGEFKETQYF. In DNA form, the CDR3 reads TGCGCCAGCAGCCAGCCCGGGGAGTTCAAAGAGACCCAGTACTTC.

The gene calls are TRBV28 and TRBJ2-2; the D gene is possibly TRBD2 (6 bases). CDR1 MDHEN and CDR2 SYDVKM come from the germline V gene. The length of the CDR3 is 16 residues. Trimming took 3 bases from V and 3 from J, leaving 14 bases between them. The CDR3, as DNA: TGTGCCAGCAGTTTGTGGGGAGGTTCGGACACCGGGGAGCTGTTTTTT. It yields the protein CASSLWGGSDTGELFF.

The V call is TRBV11-2, the J call TRBJ1-1; perhaps TRBD1 as D (5 bases). The length of the CDR3 is 14 residues. V was shortened by 5 bases and J by 1 base, with 11 bases between the two germline ends. Germline CDR1 and CDR2: SGHAT and FQNNGV. CDR3 loop: CASSQDIKNTEAFF. The CDR3 DNA is TGTGCCAGCAGCCAGGACATAAAGAACACTGAAGCTTTCTTT. Drawing the rest from reference TRBV11-2 and TRBJ1-1, the complete variable domain is EAGVAQSPRYKIIEKRQSVAFWCNPISGHATLYWYQQILGQGPKLLIQFQNNGVVDDSQLPKDRFSAERLKGVDSTLKIQPAKLEDSAVYLCASSQDIKNTEAFFGQGTRLTVV.

This chain joins TRBV5-1 and TRBJ1-4; D is possibly TRBD1 (6 bases). Germline V gene sequence: CDR1 SGHRS, CDR2 YFSETQ. V was cut by 4 bases and J by 4 bases, with 11 bases left in between. The CDR3 has 14 residues. The DNA of the CDR3 is TGCGCCAGCAGCCCAGGGGCCTATAATGAAAAACTGTTTTTT. It codes for CASSPGAYNEKLFF.

Worth noting for this clone: At one end, the junction sequence differs from germline, possibly due to a read error. This sequence joins TRBV14 and TRBJ1-1; tentatively, D is TRBD1 (5 bases). Germline V CDR1 and CDR2: SGHDN, FVKESK. The CDR3 runs to 14 residues. This CDR3 reads CANSLRGGNTEAFF. Here the CDR3 DNA reads TGTGCCAACAGCCTCCGGGGGGGGAACACTGAAGCTTTCTTT.

The J gene is TRBJ2-3, the V gene TRBV7-9, with D maybe TRBD2 (6 bases). V was trimmed by 4 bases and J by 5 bases, leaving 13 bases between them. Germline V gives CDR1 SEHNR, CDR2 FQNEAQ (reference sequence). This CDR3 comprises 14 residues. In DNA form, the CDR3 reads TGTGCCAGCAGCTCCTTACTAGCAAAAGATACGCAGTATTTT. Translation gives CASSSLLAKDTQYF. Full variable domain (rest looked up from reference TRBV7-9 and TRBJ2-3): DTGVSQNPRHKITKRGQNVTFRCDPISEHNRLYWYRQTLGQGPEFLTYFQNEAQLEKSRLLSDRFSAERPKGSFSTLEIQRTEQGDSAMYLCASSSLLAKDTQYFGPGTRLTVL.

J is TRBJ1-4 and V is TRBV6-6; 12 nucleotides line up with TRBD1. The CDR3 spans 15 residues. Losses at the gene ends were 3 bases for V and 10 bases for J; bases not matched to a gene: 6. In germline, CDR1 is MNHNY, CDR2 SVGAGI (reference sequence). The CDR3 loop reads CASSYGGTGGLKLFF. The CDR3 DNA reads TGTGCCAGCAGTTATGGAGGGACAGGGGGCCTAAAACTGTTTTTT.

The chain is built from TRBV10-3 and TRBJ1-2; 9 nucleotides agree with TRBD1. V lost 4 bases to trimming and J lost 7 bases; unmatched junction nucleotides: 16. Germline V gives CDR1 ENHRY, CDR2 SYGVKD. The CDR3 covers 17 residues. The CDR3 reads CAISGLRDRVDLGGYTF. The CDR3 bases are TGTGCCATCAGTGGCCTCCGGGACAGGGTAGATCTGGGTGGCTACACCTTC.

This chain links TRBV18 with TRBJ1-3, with 11 bases identical to TRBD1. This CDR3 has 16 residues. The junction had 3 bases not matched to a gene; V was cut back by 5 bases and J by 0 bases. Germline V gene lookup returns CDR1 KGHSH and CDR2 LQKENI. This CDR3 is CASSAGTGGSGNTIYF. The DNA of the CDR3 is TGTGCCAGCTCAGCCGGGACAGGGGGCTCTGGAAACACCATATATTTT.

This sequence joins TRBV2 and TRBJ2-5; 9 nucleotides agree with TRBD1. V shed 6 bases and J 1 base; nucleotides not matched to a gene: 15. The CDR3 has 18 amino acids. Per germline, CDR1 SNHLY and CDR2 FYNNEI. The CDR3 DNA reads TGTGCCAGCAGACTTCCGGGACAGGGCCTATCTTTCCAAGAGACCCAGTACTTC. Translation: CASRLPGQGLSFQETQYF.

V usage is TRBV27 and J usage is TRBJ2-1; 9 bases agree with TRBD1. CDR3 length: 14 residues. The germline gives CDR1 MNHEY, CDR2 SMNVEV (reference sequence). The CDR3, as DNA: TGTGCTACTAAGTTCGGGACAGGGTATCCGGAGCAGTTCTTC. Its protein product is CATKFGTGYPEQFF.